A single sample is the source of the 12 T cell receptor beta chains below, sequenced in a study of blood T cell repertoires in COVID-19. Clones were read by immunoSEQ multiplex PCR, and TCRdb kept only the in-frame ones, dropping some. The sample consists of approximately 24,000 clones, nearly 90% of them appearing once. Sequenced material: peripheral blood. These receptors all stem from a human donor in a cohort sampled during active COVID-19.

The table lists this clone with a count of one. This chain uses TRBV29-1 with TRBJ1-1; unclear D gene. This CDR3 comprises 12 residues. V lost 7 bases and J lost 4, with 13 bases in between. The V gene's germline CDR1 is SQVTM and CDR2 ANQGSEA. CDR3 sequence (DNA): TGCAGCGCGTCCCAAACGGGCACTGAAGCTTTCTTT. This translates into CSASQTGTEAFF.

The V gene is TRBV19, the J gene TRBJ1-2, with D perhaps TRBD1 (6 bases). This CDR3 comprises 12 residues. The ends were cut back, 5 bases at V and 7 bases at J, with 11 bases in the middle. Germline values: CDR1 LNHDA, CDR2 SQIVND (reference sequence). For the CDR3, the DNA is TGTGCCAGTAGTGCCACAGGGACTGGCTACACCTTC. This gives the protein CASSATGTGYTF.

This chain links TRBV19 with TRBJ2-7, with TRBD1 identical over 9 bases. The CDR3 runs to 15 residues. V shed 5 bases, J shed 0 bases, and the junction held 5 bases outside the gene matches. CDR1 and CDR2 (germline): LNHDA, SQIVND (reference sequence). CDR3 region: CASSPGTGSSYEQYF. As DNA, the CDR3 is TGTGCCAGTAGTCCCGGGACAGGGAGCTCCTACGAGCAGTACTTC. The whole variable domain, remainder taken from reference TRBV19 and TRBJ2-7, is DGGITQSPKYLFRKEGQNVTLSCEQNLNHDAMYWYRQDPGQGLRLIYYSQIVNDFQKGDIAEGYSVSREKKESFPLTVTSAQKNPTAFYLCASSPGTGSSYEQYFGPGTRLTVT.

The CDR3 loop is CASSLANTDTQYF. As DNA, the CDR3 is TGTGCCAGCAGCTTAGCCAACACAGATACGCAGTATTTT. The gene calls are TRBV7-9 and TRBJ2-3; D is undetermined. Trimming pared 0 bases from V and 2 bases from J, leaving 3 bases between. CDR1 is SEHNR and CDR2 is FQNEAQ in the germline V gene (reference sequence). There are 13 residues in the CDR3. The full variable domain, in which reference TRBV7-9 and TRBJ2-3 provide the parts outside the CDR3, is DTGVSQNPRHKITKRGQNVTFRCDPISEHNRLYWYRQTLGQGPEFLTYFQNEAQLEKSRLLSDRFSAERPKGSFSTLEIQRTEQGDSAMYLCASSLANTDTQYFGPGTRLTVL.

As DNA, the CDR3 is TGTGCCAGCCTCGGGGGCTACGAGCAGTACTTC. This gives the protein CASLGGYEQYF. The chain joins TRBV11-2 to TRBJ2-7, with D maybe TRBD2 (6 bases). This CDR3 has 11 residues. CDR1 SGHAT and CDR2 FQNNGV come from the germline V gene. V dropped 8 bases and J dropped 3 bases, with 8 bases sitting between them.

This chain connects TRBV10-1 to TRBJ2-3; 10 bases fit TRBD1. This CDR3 is 15 amino acids long. Looked up from germline, CDR1 is WNHNN and CDR2 is SYGVQD (reference sequence). Trimming cost V 7 bases and J 5 bases; bases outside gene matches: 9. The CDR3 loop reads CASNPGTGAGDTQYF. For the CDR3, the DNA is TGCGCCAGCAACCCCGGGACAGGGGCGGGAGATACGCAGTATTTT.

This clone turned up a few times. The rearrangement uses TRBV19 and TRBJ1-6; D is unclear. The length of the CDR3 is 8 residues. V gave up 11 bases and J gave up 18 bases, with 11 bases separating them. Germline CDR1 is LNHDA and CDR2 is SQIVND (reference sequence). In nucleotides, the CDR3 is TGTGCCGGCCAGCGACCCCACTTT. It specifies CAGQRPHF.

V and J are TRBV27 and TRBJ1-6, with TRBD1 matching over 9 bases. The CDR3 length is 15 residues. Germline CDR1 is MNHEY and CDR2 is SMNVEV (reference sequence). Trimming removed 3 bases from V and 5 bases from J; junction bases left unmatched: 2. The CDR3 bases are TGTGCCAGCAGTTTCGGGACAGGGAATAATTCACCCCTCCACTTT. Residues: CASSFGTGNNSPLHF.

V and J are TRBV7-9 and TRBJ1-4; TRBD1 aligns across 7 bases. V lost 5 bases, J lost 14 bases, and 11 bases stayed unmatched. This CDR3 has 13 residues. CDR1 and CDR2 (germline): SEHNR, FQNEAQ (reference sequence). This CDR3 reads CASSPRFPDRLFF. The CDR3 DNA follows: TGTGCCAGCAGCCCCCGGTTTCCGGACAGGCTGTTTTTT.

This chain joins TRBV12-3 or TRBV12-4 and TRBJ2-7; D perhaps matches TRBD1 (6 bases). V lost 5 bases to trimming and J lost 7 bases, with 15 bases between them. The CDR3 is 13 residues long. The chain's CDR3 is CASSIGTPGEQYF. DNA of the CDR3: TGTGCCAGCAGTATTGGGACACCTGGGGAGCAGTACTTC.

The chain joins TRBV7-9 to TRBJ2-1; tentatively, D is TRBD2 (5 bases). The CDR3 has 12 amino acids. Trimming left V 2 bases short and J 10 bases short, with 9 bases between. CDR1 SEHNR and CDR2 FQNEAQ come from the germline V gene (reference sequence). CDR3 sequence (DNA): TGTGCCAGCAGCTTACAAACTAGAGAGCAGTTCTTC. As protein: CASSLQTREQFF.

Here the CDR3 DNA reads TGTGCCATCAGCTCGGGACTAGCGTACGAGCAGTACTTC. Encoded protein: CAISSGLAYEQYF. The J gene is TRBJ2-7, the V gene TRBV10-3; 10 positions agree with TRBD2. Trimming at V came to 6 bases and at J to 4 bases, leaving 3 bases not matched to a gene. The CDR3 is 13 residues long. The germline CDR1 and CDR2 sequences are ENHRY and SYGVKD.